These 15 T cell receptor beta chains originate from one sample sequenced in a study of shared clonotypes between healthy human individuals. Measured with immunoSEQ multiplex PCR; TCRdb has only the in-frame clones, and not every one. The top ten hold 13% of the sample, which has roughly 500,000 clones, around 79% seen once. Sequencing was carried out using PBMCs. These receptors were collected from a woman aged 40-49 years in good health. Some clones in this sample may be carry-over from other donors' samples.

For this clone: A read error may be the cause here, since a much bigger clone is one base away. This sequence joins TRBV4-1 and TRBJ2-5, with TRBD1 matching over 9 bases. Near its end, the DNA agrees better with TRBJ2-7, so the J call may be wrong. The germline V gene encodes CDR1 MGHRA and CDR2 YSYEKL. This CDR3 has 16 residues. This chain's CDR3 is CASSQERGDRDYEQYF. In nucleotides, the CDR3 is TGCGCCAGCAGCCAAGAACGGGGGGACAGGGACTACGAGCAGTACTTC.

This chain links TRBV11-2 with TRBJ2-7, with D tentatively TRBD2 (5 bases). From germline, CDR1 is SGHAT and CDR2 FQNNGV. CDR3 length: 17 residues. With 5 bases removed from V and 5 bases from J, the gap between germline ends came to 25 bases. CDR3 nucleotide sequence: TGTGCCAGCAGCCCTAGTCCCCGGACTCGTTTTAGGCACGAGCAGTACTTC. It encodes CASSPSPRTRFRHEQYF.

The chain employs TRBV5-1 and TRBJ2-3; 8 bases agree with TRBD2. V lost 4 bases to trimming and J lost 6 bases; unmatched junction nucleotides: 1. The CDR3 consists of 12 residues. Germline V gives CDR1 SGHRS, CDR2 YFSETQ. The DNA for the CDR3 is TGCGCCAGCAGCCCGGGAGGGGATACGCAGTATTTT. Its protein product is CASSPGGDTQYF.

The CDR3: CATSGGTNYGYTF. The CDR3 DNA sequence: TGTGCCACCAGCGGGGGCACTAACTATGGCTACACCTTC. The chain employs TRBV15 and TRBJ1-2; tentatively, D is TRBD1 (6 bases). The germline V gene encodes CDR1 LNHNV and CDR2 YYDKDF (reference sequence). V shed 5 bases and J shed 0 bases, with 7 bases lying between them. CDR3 size: 13 residues.

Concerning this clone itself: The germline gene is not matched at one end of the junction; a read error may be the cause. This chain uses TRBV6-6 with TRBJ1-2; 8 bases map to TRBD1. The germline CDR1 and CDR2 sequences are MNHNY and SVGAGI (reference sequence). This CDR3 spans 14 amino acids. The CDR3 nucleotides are TGTACCAGCAGGTCCGACAGGGGCTACTATGGCTACACCTTC. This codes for CTSRSDRGYYGYTF.

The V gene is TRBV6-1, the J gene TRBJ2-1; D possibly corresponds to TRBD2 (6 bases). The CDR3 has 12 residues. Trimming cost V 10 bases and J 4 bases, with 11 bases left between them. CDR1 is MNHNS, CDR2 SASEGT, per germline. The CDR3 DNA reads TGTGCCACCGGTGGGACTTACAATGAGCAGTTCTTC. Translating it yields CATGGTYNEQFF.

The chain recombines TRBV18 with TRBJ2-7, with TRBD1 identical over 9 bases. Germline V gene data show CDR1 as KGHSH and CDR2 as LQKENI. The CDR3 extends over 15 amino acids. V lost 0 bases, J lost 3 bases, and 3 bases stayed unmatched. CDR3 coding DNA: TGTGCCAGCTCACCACCGGGACAGGGTTTCTACGAGCAGTACTTC. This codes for CASSPPGQGFYEQYF.

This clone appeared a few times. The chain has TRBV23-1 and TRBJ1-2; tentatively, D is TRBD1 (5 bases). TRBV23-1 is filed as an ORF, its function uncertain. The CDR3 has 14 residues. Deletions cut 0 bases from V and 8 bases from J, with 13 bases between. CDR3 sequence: CASSQSSREKGYTF. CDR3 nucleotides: TGCGCCAGCAGTCAATCGTCCAGGGAGAAGGGCTACACCTTC.

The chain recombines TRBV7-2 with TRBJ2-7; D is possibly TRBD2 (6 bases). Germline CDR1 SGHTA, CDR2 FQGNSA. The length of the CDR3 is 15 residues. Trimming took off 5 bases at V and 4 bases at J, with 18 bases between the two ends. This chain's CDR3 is CASSPTSHALYEQYF. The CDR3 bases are TGTGCCAGCAGCCCGACTAGTCATGCCCTATACGAGCAGTACTTC.

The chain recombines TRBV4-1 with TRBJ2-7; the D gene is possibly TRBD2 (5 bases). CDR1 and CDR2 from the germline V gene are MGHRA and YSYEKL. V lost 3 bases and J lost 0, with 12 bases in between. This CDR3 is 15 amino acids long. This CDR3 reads CASSQASSASYEQYF. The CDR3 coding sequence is TGCGCCAGCAGCCAGGCCAGTAGCGCCTCCTACGAGCAGTACTTC.

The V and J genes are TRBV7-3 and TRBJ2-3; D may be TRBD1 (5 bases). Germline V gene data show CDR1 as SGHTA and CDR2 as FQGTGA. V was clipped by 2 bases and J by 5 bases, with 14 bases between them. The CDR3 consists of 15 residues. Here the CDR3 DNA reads TGTGCCAGCAGCTTACAGGGATTAGAACGAGATACGCAGTATTTT. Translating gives CASSLQGLERDTQYF.

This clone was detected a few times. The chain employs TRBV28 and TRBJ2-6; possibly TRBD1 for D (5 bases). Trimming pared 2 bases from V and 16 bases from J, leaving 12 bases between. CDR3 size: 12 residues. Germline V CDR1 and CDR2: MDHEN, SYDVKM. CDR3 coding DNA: TGTGCCAGCAGTTTAGGGGCCTTGGGACTGACTTTC. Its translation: CASSLGALGLTF.

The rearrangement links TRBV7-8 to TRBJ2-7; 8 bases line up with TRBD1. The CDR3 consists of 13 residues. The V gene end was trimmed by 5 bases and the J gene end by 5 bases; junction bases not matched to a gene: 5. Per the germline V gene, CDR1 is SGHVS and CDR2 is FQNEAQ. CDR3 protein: CASSTGQGDEQYF. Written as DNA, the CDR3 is TGTGCCAGCAGCACCGGACAGGGAGACGAGCAGTACTTC.

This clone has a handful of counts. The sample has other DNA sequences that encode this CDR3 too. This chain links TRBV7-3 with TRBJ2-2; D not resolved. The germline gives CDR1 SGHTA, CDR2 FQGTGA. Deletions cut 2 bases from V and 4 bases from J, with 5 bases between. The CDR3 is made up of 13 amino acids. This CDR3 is CASSLGPTGELFF. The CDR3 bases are TGTGCCAGCAGCTTAGGCCCCACCGGGGAGCTGTTTTTT.

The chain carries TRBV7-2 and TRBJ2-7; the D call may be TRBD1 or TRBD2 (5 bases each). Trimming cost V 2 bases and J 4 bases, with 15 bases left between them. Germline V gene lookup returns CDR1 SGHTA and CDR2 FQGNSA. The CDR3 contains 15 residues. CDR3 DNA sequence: TGTGCCAGCAGCTTAATTGGGACGTTGGGGTACGAGCAGTACTTC. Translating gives CASSLIGTLGYEQYF.